Each of the 5 T cell receptor beta chains below was sequenced from the same sample in a study of blood T cells in healthy people across ages (dated by TCRdb to about 2015). The library was built by means of 5' RACE. These reads were obtained on an Illumina HiSeq 2500. A second roughly 6 to 12 cycle PCR used a sample-barcoded 5' primer and a J-beta primer mix. TCRdb trimmed public reads at Q25 via fastp, called clones via MiXCR and kept in-frame beta chains. For every CDR3 protein sequence, its rows merge into one entry that carries the most common genes and DNA. For this sample there are fewer than 1,000,000 distinct CDR3 sequences; about 42% appear just once. In total, the top ten clones hold approximately 20% of the sample. Specimen: blood. These receptors originate from a man aged 55-75 years in good health.

This chain connects TRBV3-1 to TRBJ2-7; 7 bases line up with TRBD1. The length of the CDR3 is 14 residues. Per the germline V gene, CDR1 is LGHDT and CDR2 is YNNKEL (reference sequence). J was trimmed by 0 bases and V by 6 bases; bases with no gene match: 5. The CDR3 nucleotides are TGTGCCAGCAGTCAACAGGGGAGCTCCTACGAGCAGTACTTC. It codes for CASSQQGSSYEQYF.

Only a few counts were recorded for this clonotype. CDR3 coding DNA: TGCAGTGCGGGACTAGCGGGGGCTACAGATACGCAGTATTTT. This codes for CSAGLAGATDTQYF. The rearrangement joins TRBV20-1 to TRBJ2-3, with 14 nucleotides matching TRBD2. Germline values: CDR1 DFQATT, CDR2 SNEGSKA (reference sequence). Trimming cost V 6 bases and J 3 bases; bases outside gene matches: 2. The CDR3 has 14 residues.

V usage is TRBV4-3 and J usage is TRBJ2-1, with 13 bases that match TRBD2. V shed 0 bases, J shed 7 bases, and the junction held 12 bases outside the gene matches. This CDR3 has 19 residues. The germline V gene encodes CDR1 LGHNA and CDR2 YSLEER. Here the CDR3 reads CASSQDGPYTSGGANEQFF. The CDR3 DNA reads TGCGCCAGCAGCCAAGATGGGCCCTATACTAGCGGGGGGGCGAATGAGCAGTTCTTC.

V usage is TRBV7-2 and J usage is TRBJ2-7, with TRBD2 matching over 12 bases. The end of the DNA aligns better with TRBJ2-5, so the J call may be wrong. The CDR3 contains 19 residues. Germline V CDR1 and CDR2: SGHTA, FQGNSA. Written as DNA, the CDR3 is TGTGCCAGCAGCCCTGGGGTTCTAGCGGGGGGGTCTGATACAGAGACCCAGTACTTC. Translated: CASSPGVLAGGSDTETQYF.

The rearrangement links TRBV5-1 to TRBJ2-1; 7 bases fit TRBD1. The DNA end favors TRBJ2-7, so the J call may be wrong. From germline, CDR1 is SGHRS and CDR2 YFSETQ. The CDR3 has 17 amino acids. CDR3 sequence: CASSLGPQGDPYNEQYF. The DNA of the CDR3 is TGCGCCAGCAGCTTGGGCCCTCAGGGGGATCCCTACAATGAGCAGTACTTC.